The TCR beta chain under discussion was sequenced for a study of identical twins. The CDR3 has 15 amino acids. Germline loops: CDR1 DFQATT, CDR2 SNEGSKA (reference sequence). Trimming pared 2 bases from V and 3 bases from J, leaving 11 bases between. TCRdb recomputed calls from the 5' RACE reads with MiXCR, one row per CDR3 protein. The repertoire holds 540,000 or so distinct CDR3 sequences, approximately 20% seen once, with approximately 0.49% in the top ten. These same records also appear under a second study, on yellow fever vaccine responses in identical twins.

The receptor was derived from a woman aged 18-29 years in good health. Sequencing was performed on CD4+ T cells sorted from blood. This chain joins TRBV20-1 and TRBJ1-6; tentatively, D is TRBD1 (5 bases). The CDR3 DNA reads as TGCAGTGCTAGAAGGAGGGGTTTCTATAATTCACCCCTCCACTTT. Translation: CSARRRGFYNSPLHF.